The T cell receptor beta chain described here comes from a study of T cells in women clearing cervical HPV infection. Across the study: Case blood drawn at lesion detection; control blood after infection cleared.

TCRdb keeps only in-frame clones here, not all; method: immunoSEQ multiplex PCR. This sample contains around 16,000 clones. Study outcomes and limitations: CIN3+ cases had significantly higher TCR repertoire richness than controls, but evenness did not differ. Combining TCR richness with V gene abundances gave approximately 0.84 AUC.

The V segment lost 4 bases and the J segment 4 bases; nucleotides outside the gene matches: 2. Germline V CDR1 and CDR2: DFQATT, SNEGSKA (reference sequence). The CDR3 consists of 13 residues. With respect to this clone: What it recognizes is unknown. The read ends 3 residues shy of where the CDR3 ends; the end is completed using the germline J gene.

Sequencing was carried out using blood buffy coat. This sequence was found in a woman aged 18-70 years with a cervical HPV16 infection that either progressed to CIN3+ or cleared (not recorded which). The chain joins TRBV20-1 to TRBJ1-5, with 9 bases matching TRBD1. CDR3 DNA (partial): TGCAGTGCTACCGGGACAGGGAATCAGCCC. Protein: CSATGTGNQP. The full CDR3 is CSATGTGNQPQHF.